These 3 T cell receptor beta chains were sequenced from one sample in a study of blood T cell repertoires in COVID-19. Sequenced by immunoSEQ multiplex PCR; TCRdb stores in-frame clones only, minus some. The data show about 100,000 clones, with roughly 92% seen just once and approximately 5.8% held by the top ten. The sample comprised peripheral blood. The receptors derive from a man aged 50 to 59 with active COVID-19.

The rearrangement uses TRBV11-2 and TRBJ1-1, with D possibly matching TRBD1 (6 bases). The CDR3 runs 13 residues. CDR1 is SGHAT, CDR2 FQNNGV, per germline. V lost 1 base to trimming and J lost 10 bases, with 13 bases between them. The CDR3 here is CASSLGTDSGAFF. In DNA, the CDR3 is TGTGCCAGCAGCTTAGGGACAGACTCGGGAGCTTTCTTT. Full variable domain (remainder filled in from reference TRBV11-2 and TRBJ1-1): EAGVAQSPRYKIIEKRQSVAFWCNPISGHATLYWYQQILGQGPKLLIQFQNNGVVDDSQLPKDRFSAERLKGVDSTLKIQPAKLEDSAVYLCASSLGTDSGAFFGQGTRLTVV.

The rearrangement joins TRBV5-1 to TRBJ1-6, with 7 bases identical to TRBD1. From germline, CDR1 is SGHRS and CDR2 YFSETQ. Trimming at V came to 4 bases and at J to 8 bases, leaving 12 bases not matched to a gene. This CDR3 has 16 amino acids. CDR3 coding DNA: TGCGCCAGCAGCACAGCTCCGGGACAGCCATATTCACCCCTCCACTTT. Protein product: CASSTAPGQPYSPLHF.

The CDR3 DNA follows: TGTGCCAGCAGCCAAGACCCGGGCTCTGGAAACACCATATATTTT. Translated, it gives CASSQDPGSGNTIYF. The genes are TRBV3-1 (or the pseudogene TRBV3-2) and TRBJ1-3; D gene unclear. Germline values: CDR1 LGHDT, CDR2 YNNKEL (reference sequence). This CDR3 spans 15 amino acids. V gave up 0 bases and J gave up 0 bases, with 6 bases separating them.